The T cell receptor (beta chain) described here comes from a study of blood T cell repertoires in COVID-19. Germline CDR1 is SGHTA and CDR2 is FQGTGA. V trimming: 4 bases; J trimming: 3 bases; junction bases outside the gene matches: 6. CDR3 size: 17 residues. This clone was seen only once. Sequencing used immunoSEQ multiplex PCR; TCRdb keeps in-frame clones, though not all of them. This table holds under 85,000 clones, 70% to 90% found once. The chain joins TRBV7-3 to TRBJ2-3; 14 bases align to TRBD2. The sample comprised peripheral blood. The clonotype originates from a man aged 65 to 85 with active or convalescent COVID-19. CDR3 protein: CASSSPGLAGGTDTQYF. For the CDR3, the DNA is TGTGCCAGCAGCTCTCCTGGACTAGCGGGGGGAACAGATACGCAGTATTTT.